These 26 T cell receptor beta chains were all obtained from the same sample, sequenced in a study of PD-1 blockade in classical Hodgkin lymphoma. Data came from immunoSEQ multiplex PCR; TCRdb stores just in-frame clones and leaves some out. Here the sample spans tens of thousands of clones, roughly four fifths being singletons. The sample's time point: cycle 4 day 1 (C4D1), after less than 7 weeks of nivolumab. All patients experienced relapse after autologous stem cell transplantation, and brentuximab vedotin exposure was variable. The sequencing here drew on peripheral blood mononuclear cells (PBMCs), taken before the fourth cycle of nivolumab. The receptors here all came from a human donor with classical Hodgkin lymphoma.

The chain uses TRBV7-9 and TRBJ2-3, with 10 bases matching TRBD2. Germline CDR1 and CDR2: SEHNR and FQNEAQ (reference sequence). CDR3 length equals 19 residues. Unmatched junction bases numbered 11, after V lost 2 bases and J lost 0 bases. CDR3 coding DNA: TGTGCCAGCAGCTTACTAGCGGGGGCAACGCGATCTAGCACAGATACGCAGTATTTT. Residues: CASSLLAGATRSSTDTQYF.

The CDR3 sequence: CASSFGLTDYEQYF. The CDR3 nucleotides are TGCGCCAGCAGCTTCGGACTGACGGATTACGAGCAGTACTTC. V is TRBV5-1 and J is TRBJ2-7; D is perhaps TRBD2 (5 bases). CDR1 is SGHRS and CDR2 is YFSETQ in the germline V gene. The germline V and J ends were trimmed by 2 bases and 4 bases, with 13 bases remaining between them. The CDR3 extends over 14 amino acids.

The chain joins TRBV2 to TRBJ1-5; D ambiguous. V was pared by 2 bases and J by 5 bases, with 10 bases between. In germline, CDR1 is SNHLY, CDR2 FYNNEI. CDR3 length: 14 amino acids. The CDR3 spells CASSERPEDQPQHF. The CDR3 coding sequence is TGTGCCAGCAGTGAAAGGCCAGAAGATCAGCCCCAGCATTTT.

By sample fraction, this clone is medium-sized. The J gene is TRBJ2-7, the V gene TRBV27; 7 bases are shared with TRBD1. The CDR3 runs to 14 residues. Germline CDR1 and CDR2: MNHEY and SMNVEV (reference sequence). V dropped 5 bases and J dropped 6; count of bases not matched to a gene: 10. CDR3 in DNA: TGTGCCAGCAGTCCTACGACAGGGTCTAGCGAGCAGTACTTC. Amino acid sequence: CASSPTTGSSEQYF.

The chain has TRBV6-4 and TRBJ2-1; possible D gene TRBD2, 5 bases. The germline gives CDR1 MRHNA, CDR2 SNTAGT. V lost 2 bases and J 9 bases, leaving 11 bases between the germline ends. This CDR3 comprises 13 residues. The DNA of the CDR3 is TGTGCCAGCAGTGACGGTGACCGGGGTGAGCAGTTCTTC. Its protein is CASSDGDRGEQFF.

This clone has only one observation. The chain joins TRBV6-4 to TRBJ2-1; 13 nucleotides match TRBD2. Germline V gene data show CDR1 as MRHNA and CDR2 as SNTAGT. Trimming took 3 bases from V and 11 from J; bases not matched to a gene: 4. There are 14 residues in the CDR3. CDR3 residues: CASSDTSGGAKQFF. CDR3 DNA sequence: TGTGCCAGCAGTGATACTAGCGGGGGGGCCAAGCAGTTCTTC.

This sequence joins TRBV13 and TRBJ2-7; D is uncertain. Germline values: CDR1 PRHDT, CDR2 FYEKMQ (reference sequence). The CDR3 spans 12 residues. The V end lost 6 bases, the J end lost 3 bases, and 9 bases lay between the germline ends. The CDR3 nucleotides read TGTGCCAGCAGAAAACAGAACTACGAGCAGTACTTC. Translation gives CASRKQNYEQYF. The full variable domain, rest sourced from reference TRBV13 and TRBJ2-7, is AAGVIQSPRHLIKEKRETATLKCYPIPRHDTVYWYQQGPGQDPQFLISFYEKMQSDKGSIPDRFSAQQFSDYHSELNMSSLELGDSALYFCASRKQNYEQYFGPGTRLTVT.

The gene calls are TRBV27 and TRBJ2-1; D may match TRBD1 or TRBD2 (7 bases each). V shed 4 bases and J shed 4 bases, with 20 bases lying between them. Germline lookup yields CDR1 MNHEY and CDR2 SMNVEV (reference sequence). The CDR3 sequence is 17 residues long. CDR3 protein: CASSSPPRGGIYNEQFF. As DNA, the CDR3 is TGTGCCAGCAGTTCCCCTCCCAGGGGGGGCATATACAATGAGCAGTTCTTC.

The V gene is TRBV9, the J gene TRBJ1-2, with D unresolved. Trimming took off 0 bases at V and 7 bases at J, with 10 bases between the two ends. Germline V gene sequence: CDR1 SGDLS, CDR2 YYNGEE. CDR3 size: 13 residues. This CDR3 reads CASSVAGLGGYTF. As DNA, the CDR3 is TGTGCCAGCAGCGTAGCGGGCCTGGGTGGCTACACCTTC.

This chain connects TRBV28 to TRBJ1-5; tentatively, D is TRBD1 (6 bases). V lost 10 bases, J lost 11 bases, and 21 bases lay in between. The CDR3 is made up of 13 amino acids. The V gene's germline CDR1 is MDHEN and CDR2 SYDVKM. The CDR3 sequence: CATTRGHRGAQHF. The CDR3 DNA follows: TGTGCCACAACCCGGGGGCATAGGGGGGCCCAGCATTTT.

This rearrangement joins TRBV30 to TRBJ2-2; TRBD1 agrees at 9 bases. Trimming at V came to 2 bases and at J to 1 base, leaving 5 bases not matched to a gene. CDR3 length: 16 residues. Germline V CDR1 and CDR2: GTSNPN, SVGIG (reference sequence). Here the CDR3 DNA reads TGTGCCTGGAGTTCATGGGGACAGGGGAACACCGGGGAGCTGTTTTTT. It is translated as CAWSSWGQGNTGELFF.

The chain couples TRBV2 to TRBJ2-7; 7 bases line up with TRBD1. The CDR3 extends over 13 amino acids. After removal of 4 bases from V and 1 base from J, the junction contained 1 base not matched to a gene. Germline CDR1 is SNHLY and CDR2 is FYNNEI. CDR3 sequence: CASSVGQSYEQYF. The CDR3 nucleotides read TGTGCCAGCAGTGTGGGACAGTCCTACGAGCAGTACTTC.

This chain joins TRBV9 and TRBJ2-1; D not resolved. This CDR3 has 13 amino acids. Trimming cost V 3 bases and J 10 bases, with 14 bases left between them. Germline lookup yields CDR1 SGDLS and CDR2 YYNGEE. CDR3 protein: CASSGGQSREQFF. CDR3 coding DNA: TGTGCCAGCAGCGGGGGTCAATCAAGAGAGCAGTTCTTC.

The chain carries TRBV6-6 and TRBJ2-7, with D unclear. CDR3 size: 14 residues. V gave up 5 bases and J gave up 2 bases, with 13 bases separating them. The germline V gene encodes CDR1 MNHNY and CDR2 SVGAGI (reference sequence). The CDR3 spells CASSPRGDTYEQYF. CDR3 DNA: TGTGCCAGCAGTCCCCGTGGGGATACCTACGAGCAGTACTTC.

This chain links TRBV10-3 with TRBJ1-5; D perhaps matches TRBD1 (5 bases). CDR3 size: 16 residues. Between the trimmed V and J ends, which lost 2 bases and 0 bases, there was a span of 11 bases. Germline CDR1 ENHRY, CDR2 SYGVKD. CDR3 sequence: CAISEGTGYSNQPQHF. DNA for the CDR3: TGTGCCATCAGTGAGGGGACGGGTTATAGCAATCAGCCCCAGCATTTT.

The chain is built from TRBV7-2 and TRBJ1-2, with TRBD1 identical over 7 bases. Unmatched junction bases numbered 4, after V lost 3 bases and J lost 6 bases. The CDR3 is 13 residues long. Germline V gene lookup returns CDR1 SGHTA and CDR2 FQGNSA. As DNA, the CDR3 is TGTGCCAGCAGCTTCACTGACAGGGATGGCTACACCTTC. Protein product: CASSFTDRDGYTF.

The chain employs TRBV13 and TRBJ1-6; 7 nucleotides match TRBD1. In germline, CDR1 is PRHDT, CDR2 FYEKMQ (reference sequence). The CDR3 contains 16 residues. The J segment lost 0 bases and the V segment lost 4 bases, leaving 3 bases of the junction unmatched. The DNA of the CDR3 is TGTGCCAGCAGCTCGACAGGGAGCTCCTATAATTCACCCCTCCACTTT. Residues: CASSSTGSSYNSPLHF. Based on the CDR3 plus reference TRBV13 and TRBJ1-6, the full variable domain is AAGVIQSPRHLIKEKRETATLKCYPIPRHDTVYWYQQGPGQDPQFLISFYEKMQSDKGSIPDRFSAQQFSDYHSELNMSSLELGDSALYFCASSSTGSSYNSPLHFGNGTRLTVT.

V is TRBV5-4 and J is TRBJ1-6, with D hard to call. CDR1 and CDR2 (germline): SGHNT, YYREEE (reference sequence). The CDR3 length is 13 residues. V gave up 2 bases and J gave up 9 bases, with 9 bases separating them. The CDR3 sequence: CASSFQGSSPLHF. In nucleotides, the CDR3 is TGTGCCAGCAGCTTTCAAGGGAGTTCACCCCTCCACTTT. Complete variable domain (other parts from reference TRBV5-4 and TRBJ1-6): ETGVTQSPTHLIKTRGQQVTLRCSSQSGHNTVSWYQQALGQGPQFIFQYYREEENGRGNFPPRFSGLQFPNYSSELNVNALELDDSALYLCASSFQGSSPLHFGNGTRLTVT.

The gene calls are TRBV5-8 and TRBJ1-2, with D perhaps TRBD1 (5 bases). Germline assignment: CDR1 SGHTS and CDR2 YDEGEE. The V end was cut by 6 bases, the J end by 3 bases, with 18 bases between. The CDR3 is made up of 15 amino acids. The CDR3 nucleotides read TGTGCCAGCACCCTCCGGGCAGGGAGTTACTATGGCTACACCTTC. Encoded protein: CASTLRAGSYYGYTF.

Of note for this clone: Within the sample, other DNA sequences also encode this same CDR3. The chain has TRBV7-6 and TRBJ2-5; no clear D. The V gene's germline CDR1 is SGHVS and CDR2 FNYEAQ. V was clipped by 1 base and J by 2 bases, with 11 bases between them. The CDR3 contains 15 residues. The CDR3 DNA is TGTGCCAGCAGCTTAGACGTGTCTTTTCAAGAGACCCAGTACTTC. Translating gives CASSLDVSFQETQYF.

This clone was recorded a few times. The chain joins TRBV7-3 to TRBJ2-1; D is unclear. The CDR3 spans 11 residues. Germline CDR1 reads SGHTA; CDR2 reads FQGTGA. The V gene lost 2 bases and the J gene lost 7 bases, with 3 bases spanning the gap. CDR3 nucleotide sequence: TGTGCCAGCAGCTTACCTAATGAGCAGTTCTTC. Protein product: CASSLPNEQFF.

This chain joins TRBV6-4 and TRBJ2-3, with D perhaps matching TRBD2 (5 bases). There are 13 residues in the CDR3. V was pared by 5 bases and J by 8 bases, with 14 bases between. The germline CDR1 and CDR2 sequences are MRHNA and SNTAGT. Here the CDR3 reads CASSSDLRGTQYF. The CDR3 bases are TGTGCCAGCAGTTCGGACCTCCGGGGTACGCAGTATTTT.

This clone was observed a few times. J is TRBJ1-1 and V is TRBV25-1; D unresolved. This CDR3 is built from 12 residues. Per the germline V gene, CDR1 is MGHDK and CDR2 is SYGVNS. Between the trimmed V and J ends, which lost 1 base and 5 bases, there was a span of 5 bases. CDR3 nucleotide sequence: TGTGCCAGCAGTGAATTAGGTACTGAAGCTTTCTTT. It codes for CASSELGTEAFF.

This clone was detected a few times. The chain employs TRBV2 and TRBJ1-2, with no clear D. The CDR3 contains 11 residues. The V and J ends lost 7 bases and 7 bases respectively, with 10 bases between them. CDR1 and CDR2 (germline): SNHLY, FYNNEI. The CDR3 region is CASTLEGGYTF. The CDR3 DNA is TGTGCCAGCACCCTAGAGGGTGGCTACACCTTC.

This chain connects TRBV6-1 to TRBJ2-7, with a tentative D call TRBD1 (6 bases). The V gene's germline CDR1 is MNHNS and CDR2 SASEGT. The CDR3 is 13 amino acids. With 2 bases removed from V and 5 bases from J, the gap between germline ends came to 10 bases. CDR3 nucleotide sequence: TGTGCCAGCAGTGAACAGGGGACCCACGAGCAGTACTTC. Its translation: CASSEQGTHEQYF.

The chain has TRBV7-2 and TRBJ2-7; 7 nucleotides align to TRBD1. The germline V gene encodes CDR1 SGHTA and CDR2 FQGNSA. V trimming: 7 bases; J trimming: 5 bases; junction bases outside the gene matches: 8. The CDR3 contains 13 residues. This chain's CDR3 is CASTVTGWNEQYF. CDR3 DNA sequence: TGTGCCAGCACCGTGACAGGGTGGAACGAGCAGTACTTC.